This T cell receptor beta chain was documented in a study of graft-versus-host responses after intestinal transplantation. Across the study: Following induction with anti-thymocyte globulin, all recipients were given tacrolimus and steroids for approximately three years. The study's findings and limits: Peak levels of circulating GvH clones tracked with early post-transplant HvG declines. Researchers found GvH clones in recipient marrow, and some showed up first in ileum or blood.

Roughly 200,000 CFSE-labeled responder cells were plated with roughly 200,000 irradiated, violet-dye-labeled stimulator cells. Profiled with immunoSEQ multiplex PCR; TCRdb holds only in-frame clones, not every one. The sample holds approximately 6,900 clones, roughly 25% seen once. The CDR3 has 13 residues. Per germline, CDR1 SEHNR and CDR2 FQNEAQ (reference sequence). V was shortened by 1 base and J by 5 bases, with 9 bases between the two germline ends. This clone is deemed large. This TCR came from a human patient who was an organ donor for intestinal transplantation. The rearrangement uses TRBV7-9 and TRBJ2-7, with D hard to call. The material was alloreactive CD8+ T cells from a mixed lymphocyte reaction culture, obtained before transplantation. Documented subset: CFSE-low proliferating T cells sorted from approximately 6-day pre-transplant mixed lymphocyte reaction (GvH or HvG direction). The DNA of the CDR3 is TGTGCCAGCAGCTTAGGTATGTGGAACGAGCAGTACTTC. Translated, it gives CASSLGMWNEQYF.